This TCR beta chain came from a study of OX40 agonist ivuxolimab in advanced cancers. The overall study: From roughly 23 to 85 years was the age range, with a mean of around 56 years, and about 83% were male.

The assay was immunoSEQ multiplex PCR, and TCRdb's table has in-frame clones only and misses some. This table holds some 80,000 clones, roughly 88% found once. To note about this clone: Antigen unknown.

Study-level findings and limits: On average, a greater number of expanded clones characterised CD8+ T cells relative to CD4+.

Trimming pared 4 bases from V and 5 bases from J, leaving 12 bases between. This CDR3 comprises 14 residues. CDR1 is ENHRY and CDR2 is SYGVKD in the germline V gene. The chain combines TRBV10-3 with TRBJ2-1; D uncertain. Sequencing was performed on CD4+ or CD8+ T cells sorted from blood, taken in a trial of the OX40 agonist ivuxolimab. The TCR sequence derives from an adult with an advanced solid tumor such as melanoma, head and neck, liver or kidney cancer. The CDR3 loop is CAISGSDTHNEQFF. CDR3 in DNA: TGTGCCATCAGTGGTAGTGACACCCACAATGAGCAGTTCTTC.